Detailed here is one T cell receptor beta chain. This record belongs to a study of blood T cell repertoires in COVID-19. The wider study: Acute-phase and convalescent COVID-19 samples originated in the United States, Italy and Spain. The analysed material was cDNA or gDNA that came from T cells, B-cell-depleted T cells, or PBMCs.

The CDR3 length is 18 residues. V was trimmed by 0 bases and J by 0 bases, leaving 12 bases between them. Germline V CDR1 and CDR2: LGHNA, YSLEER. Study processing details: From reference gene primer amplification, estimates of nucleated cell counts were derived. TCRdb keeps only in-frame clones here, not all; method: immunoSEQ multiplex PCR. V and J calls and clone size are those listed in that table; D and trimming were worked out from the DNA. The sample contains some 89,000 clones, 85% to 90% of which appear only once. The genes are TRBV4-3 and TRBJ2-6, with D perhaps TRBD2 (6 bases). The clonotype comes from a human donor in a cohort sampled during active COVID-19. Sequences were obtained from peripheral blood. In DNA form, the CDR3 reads TGCGCCAGCAGCCAAGATAGCGGCAGCCCCTCTGGGGCCAACGTCCTGACTTTC. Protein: CASSQDSGSPSGANVLTF.